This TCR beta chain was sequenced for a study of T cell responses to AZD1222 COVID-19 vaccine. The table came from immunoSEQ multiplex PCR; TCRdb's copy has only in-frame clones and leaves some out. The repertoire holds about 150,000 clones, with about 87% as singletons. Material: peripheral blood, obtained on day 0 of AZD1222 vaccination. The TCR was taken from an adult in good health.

The CDR3 loop is CASSLSWQYGGEQYF. CDR3 coding DNA: TGTGCCAGCAGTTTATCGTGGCAGTACGGGGGCGAGCAGTACTTC. This chain connects TRBV27 to TRBJ2-7; D is perhaps TRBD2 (6 bases). Germline CDR1 and CDR2: MNHEY and SMNVEV (reference sequence). Trimming took off 0 bases at V and 6 bases at J, with 15 bases between the two ends. The CDR3 runs to 15 residues.